This TCR beta chain was found in a study of cytomegalovirus exposure and HLA in healthy donors. At the level of the study: It was reported in a later analysis that the roughly 120 validation repertoires used the same platform as the approximately 620 first-cohort repertoires.

Study-level findings and limits: Researchers counted approximately 160 TCR beta chains as cytomegalovirus-associated. Whilst most TCR sequences proved rare, a subset of public TCRs occurred across many donors.

Here immunoSEQ multiplex PCR was the method, and the copy in TCRdb shows in-frame clones only, minus some. Counted here are 300,000 to 350,000 clones, around 90% occurring once; the ten biggest clones make up approximately 0.95%. On this clone itself: Its cognate antigen is unknown.

This CDR3 spans 15 amino acids. The germline gives CDR1 MNHEY, CDR2 SMNVEV (reference sequence). After removal of 4 bases from V and 4 bases from J, the junction contained 5 bases not matched to a gene. Donors were drawn from the 120-subject validation cohort, separate from the roughly 700-subject first cohort. The sample taken for sequencing was PBMCs. The gene calls are TRBV27 and TRBJ1-4; the match to TRBD1 covers 8 bases. This receptor was obtained from a man younger than 40 in good health and CMV-seronegative. CDR3 loop: CASSSGDRFNEKLFF. CDR3 DNA sequence: TGTGCCAGCAGTTCCGGGGACAGGTTTAATGAAAAACTGTTTTTT.